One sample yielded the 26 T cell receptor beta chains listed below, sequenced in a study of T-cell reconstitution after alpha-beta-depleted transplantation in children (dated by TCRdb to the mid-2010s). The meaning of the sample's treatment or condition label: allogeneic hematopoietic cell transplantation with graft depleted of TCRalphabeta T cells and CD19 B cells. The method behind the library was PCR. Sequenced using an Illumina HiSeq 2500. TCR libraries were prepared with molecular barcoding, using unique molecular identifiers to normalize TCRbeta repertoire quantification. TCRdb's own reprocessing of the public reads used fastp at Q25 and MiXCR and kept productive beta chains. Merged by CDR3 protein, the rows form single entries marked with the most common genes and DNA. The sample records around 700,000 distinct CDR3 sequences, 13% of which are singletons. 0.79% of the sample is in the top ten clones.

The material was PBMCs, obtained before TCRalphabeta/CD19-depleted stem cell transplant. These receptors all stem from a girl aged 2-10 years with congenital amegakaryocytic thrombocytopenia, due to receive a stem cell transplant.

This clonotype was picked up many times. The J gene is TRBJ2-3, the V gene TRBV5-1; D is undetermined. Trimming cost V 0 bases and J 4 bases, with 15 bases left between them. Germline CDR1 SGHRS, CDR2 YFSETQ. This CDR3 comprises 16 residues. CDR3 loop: CASSLAVHRDSDTQYF. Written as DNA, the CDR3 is TGCGCCAGCAGCTTGGCCGTTCACCGAGACTCAGATACGCAGTATTTT.

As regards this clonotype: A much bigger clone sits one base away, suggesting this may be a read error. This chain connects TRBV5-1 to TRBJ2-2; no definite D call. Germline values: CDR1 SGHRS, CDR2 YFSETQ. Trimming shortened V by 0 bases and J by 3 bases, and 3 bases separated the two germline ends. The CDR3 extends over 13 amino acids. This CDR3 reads CASSLVHTGELFF. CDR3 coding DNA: TGCGCCAGCAGCTTGGTGCACACCGGGGAGCTGTTTTTT. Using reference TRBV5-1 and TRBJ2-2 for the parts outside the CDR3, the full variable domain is KAGVTQTPRYLIKTRGQQVTLSCSPISGHRSVSWYQQTPGQGLQFLFEYFSETQRNKGNFPGRFSGRQFSNSRSEMNVSTLELGDSALYLCASSLVHTGELFFGEGSRLTVL.

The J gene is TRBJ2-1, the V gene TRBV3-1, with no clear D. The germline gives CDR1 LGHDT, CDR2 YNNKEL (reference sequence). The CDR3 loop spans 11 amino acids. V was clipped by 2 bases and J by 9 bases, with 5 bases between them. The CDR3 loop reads CASSQSTEQFF. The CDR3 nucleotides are TGTGCCAGCAGCCAATCTACTGAGCAGTTCTTC.

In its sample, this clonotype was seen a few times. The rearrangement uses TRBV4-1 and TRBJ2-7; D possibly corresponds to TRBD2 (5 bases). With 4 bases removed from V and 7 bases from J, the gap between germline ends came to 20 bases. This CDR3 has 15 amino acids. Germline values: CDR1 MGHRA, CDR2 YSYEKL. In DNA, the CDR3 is TGCGCCAGCAGCCCACCCTTGCGGCAAAGGGAGGAGCAGTACTTC. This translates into CASSPPLRQREEQYF.

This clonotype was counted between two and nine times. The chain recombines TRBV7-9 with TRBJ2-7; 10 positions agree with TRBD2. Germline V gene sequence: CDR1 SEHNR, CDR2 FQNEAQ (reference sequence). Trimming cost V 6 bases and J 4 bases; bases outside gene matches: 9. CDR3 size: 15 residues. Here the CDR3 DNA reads TGTGCCAGCAGTCGGGTGCTAGCGGGAGCATACGAGCAGTACTTC. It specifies CASSRVLAGAYEQYF.

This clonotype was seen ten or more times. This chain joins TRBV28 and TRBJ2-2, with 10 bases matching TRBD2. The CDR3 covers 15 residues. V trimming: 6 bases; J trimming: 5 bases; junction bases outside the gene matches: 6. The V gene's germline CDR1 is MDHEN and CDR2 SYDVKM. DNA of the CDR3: TGTGCCAGCAGCTCTAGCGGGAGAAGAACCGGGGAGCTGTTTTTT. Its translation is CASSSSGRRTGELFF.

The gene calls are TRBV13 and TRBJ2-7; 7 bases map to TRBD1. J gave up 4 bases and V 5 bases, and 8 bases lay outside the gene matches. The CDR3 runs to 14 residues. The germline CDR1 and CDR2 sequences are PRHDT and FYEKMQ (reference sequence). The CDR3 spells CASSQGGAVYEQYF. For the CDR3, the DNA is TGTGCCAGCAGCCAAGGGGGCGCAGTGTACGAGCAGTACTTC.

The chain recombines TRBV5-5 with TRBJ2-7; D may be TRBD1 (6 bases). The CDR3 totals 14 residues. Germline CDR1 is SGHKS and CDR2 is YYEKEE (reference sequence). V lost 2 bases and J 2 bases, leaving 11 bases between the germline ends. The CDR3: CASSFRTAAYEQYF. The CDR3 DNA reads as TGTGCCAGCAGCTTCAGGACAGCAGCCTACGAGCAGTACTTC.

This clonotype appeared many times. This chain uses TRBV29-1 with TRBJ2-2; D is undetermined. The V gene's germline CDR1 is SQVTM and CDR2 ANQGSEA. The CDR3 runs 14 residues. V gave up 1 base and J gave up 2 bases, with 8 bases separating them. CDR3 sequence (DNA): TGCAGCGTTGAAGCCTGGGATAACACCGGGGAGCTGTTTTTT. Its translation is CSVEAWDNTGELFF.

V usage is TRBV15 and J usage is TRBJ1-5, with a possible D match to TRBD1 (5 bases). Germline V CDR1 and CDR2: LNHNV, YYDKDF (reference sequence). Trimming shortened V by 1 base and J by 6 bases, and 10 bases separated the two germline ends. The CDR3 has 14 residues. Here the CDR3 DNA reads TGTGCCACCAGCAGAGCCGGTGGGGCTCAGCCCCAGCATTTT. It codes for CATSRAGGAQPQHF.

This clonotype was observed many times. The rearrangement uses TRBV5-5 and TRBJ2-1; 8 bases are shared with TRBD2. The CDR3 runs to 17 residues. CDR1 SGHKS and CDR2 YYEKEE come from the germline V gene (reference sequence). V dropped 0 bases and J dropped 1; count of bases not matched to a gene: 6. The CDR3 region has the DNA TGTGCCAGCAGCTTGGTCTTCGCGGGAGGATCCTACAATGAGCAGTTCTTC. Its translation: CASSLVFAGGSYNEQFF.

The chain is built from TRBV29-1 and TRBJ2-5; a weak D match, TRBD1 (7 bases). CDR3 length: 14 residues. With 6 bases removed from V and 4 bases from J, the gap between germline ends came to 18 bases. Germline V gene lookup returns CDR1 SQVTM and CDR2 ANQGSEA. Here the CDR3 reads CSVVAGGGRETQYF. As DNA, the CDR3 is TGCAGCGTGGTGGCAGGGGGAGGTCGAGAGACCCAGTACTTC.

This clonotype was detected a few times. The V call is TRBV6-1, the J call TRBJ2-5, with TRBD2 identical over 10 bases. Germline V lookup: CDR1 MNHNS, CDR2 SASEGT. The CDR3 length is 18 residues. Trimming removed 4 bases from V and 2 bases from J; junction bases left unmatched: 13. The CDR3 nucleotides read TGTGCCAGCAGTGTCAACAACGGGGTACTAGCGGGACAAGAGACCCAGTACTTC. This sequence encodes CASSVNNGVLAGQETQYF.

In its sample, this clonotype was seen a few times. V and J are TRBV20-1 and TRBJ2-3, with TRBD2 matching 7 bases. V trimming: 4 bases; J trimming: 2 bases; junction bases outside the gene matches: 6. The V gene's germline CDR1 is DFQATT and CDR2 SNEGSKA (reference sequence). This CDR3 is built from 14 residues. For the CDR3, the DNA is TGCAGTGCTACTCGGACTAGTCCCACAGATACGCAGTATTTT. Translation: CSATRTSPTDTQYF.

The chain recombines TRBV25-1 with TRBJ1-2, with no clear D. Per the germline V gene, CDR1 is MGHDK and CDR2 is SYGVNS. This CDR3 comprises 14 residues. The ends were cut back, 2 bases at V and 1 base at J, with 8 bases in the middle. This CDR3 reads CASSEGGINYGYTF. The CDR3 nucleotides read TGTGCCAGCAGTGAAGGCGGAATTAACTATGGCTACACCTTC.

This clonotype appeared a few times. CDR3 sequence: CASSLGLGKSNRETQYF. For the CDR3, the DNA is TGTGCCAGCAGTTTAGGGTTAGGGAAATCGAACCGGGAGACCCAGTACTTC. The chain has TRBV12-3 or TRBV12-4 and TRBJ2-5; D gene ambiguous. This CDR3 region has 17 residues. Deletions cut 1 base from V and 5 bases from J, with 20 bases between.

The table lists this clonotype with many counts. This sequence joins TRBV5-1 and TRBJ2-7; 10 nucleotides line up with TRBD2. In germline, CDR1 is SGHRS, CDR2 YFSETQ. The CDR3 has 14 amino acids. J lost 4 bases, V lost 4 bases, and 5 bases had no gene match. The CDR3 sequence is CASSPTSGVYEQYF. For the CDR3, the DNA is TGCGCCAGCAGCCCTACTAGCGGGGTTTACGAGCAGTACTTC.

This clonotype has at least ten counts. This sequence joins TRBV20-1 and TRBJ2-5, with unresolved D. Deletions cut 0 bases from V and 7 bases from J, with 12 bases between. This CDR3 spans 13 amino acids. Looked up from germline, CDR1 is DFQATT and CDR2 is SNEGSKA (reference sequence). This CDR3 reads CSARDVAYGTQYF. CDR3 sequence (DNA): TGCAGTGCTAGAGACGTGGCGTACGGGACCCAGTACTTC.

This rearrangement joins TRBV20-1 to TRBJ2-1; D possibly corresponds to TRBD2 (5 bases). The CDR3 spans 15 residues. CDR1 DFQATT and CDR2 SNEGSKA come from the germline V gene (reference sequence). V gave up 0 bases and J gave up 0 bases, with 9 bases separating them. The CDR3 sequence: CSARDSGFSYNEQFF. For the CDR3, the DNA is TGCAGTGCTAGAGATTCGGGGTTCTCCTACAATGAGCAGTTCTTC.

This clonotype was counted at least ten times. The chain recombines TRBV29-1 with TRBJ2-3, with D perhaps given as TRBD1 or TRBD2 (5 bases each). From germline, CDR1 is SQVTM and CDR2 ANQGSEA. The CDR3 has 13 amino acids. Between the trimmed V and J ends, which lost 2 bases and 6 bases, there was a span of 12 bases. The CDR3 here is CSVERDPADTQYF. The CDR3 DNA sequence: TGCAGCGTTGAAAGGGACCCGGCGGATACGCAGTATTTT.

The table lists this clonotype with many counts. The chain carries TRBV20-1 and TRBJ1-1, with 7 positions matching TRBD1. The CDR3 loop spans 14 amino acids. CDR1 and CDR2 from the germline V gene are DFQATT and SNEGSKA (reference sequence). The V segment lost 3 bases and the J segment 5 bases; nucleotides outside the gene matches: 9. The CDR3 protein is CSASRAGGGTEAFF. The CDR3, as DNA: TGCAGTGCTAGTCGGGCAGGGGGGGGGACTGAAGCTTTCTTT.

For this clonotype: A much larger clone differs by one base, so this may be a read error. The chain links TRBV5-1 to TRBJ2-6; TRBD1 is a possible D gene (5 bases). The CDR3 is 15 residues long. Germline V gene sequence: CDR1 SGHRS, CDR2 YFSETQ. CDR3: CASSLEGSGVNVLTF. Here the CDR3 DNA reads TGCGCCAGCAGCTTGGAGGGGTCTGGGGTCAACGTCCTGACTTTC.

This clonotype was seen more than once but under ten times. CDR3 region: CASSMRQGRTGELFF. DNA for the CDR3: TGCGCCAGCAGCATGAGACAGGGCCGCACCGGGGAGCTGTTTTTT. The chain is built from TRBV5-1 and TRBJ2-2; 7 bases match TRBD1. The CDR3 runs to 15 residues. Germline loops: CDR1 SGHRS, CDR2 YFSETQ. Trimming at V came to 4 bases and at J to 4 bases, leaving 7 bases not matched to a gene.

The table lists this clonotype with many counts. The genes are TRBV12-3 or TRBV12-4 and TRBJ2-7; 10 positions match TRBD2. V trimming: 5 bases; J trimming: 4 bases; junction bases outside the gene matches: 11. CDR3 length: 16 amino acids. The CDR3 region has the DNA TGTGCCAGCAGTCCCCGGCGGACTAGCGGAGTATACGAGCAGTACTTC. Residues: CASSPRRTSGVYEQYF.

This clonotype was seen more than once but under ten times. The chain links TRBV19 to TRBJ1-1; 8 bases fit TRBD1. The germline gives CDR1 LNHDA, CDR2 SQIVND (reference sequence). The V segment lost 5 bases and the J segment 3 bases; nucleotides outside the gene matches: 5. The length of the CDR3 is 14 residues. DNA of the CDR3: TGTGCCAGTAGTCAGGGGGCGTTACACACTGAAGCTTTCTTT. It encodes CASSQGALHTEAFF. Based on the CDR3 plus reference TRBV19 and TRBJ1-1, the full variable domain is DGGITQSPKYLFRKEGQNVTLSCEQNLNHDAMYWYRQDPGQGLRLIYYSQIVNDFQKGDIAEGYSVSREKKESFPLTVTSAQKNPTAFYLCASSQGALHTEAFFGQGTRLTVV.

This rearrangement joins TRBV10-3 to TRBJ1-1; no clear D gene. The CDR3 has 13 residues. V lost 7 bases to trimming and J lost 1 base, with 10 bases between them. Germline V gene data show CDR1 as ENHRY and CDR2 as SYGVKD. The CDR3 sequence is CAINGDPNTEAFF. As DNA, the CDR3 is TGTGCCATCAATGGCGACCCGAACACTGAAGCTTTCTTT.